This TCR beta chain was sequenced for a study of identical twins. Overall study findings and caveats: Analyses of zero insertions could be partly confounded by invariant MAIT and iNKT cells.

A word on this clonotype: What it binds is unknown.

cDNA molecules carried unique molecular identifiers, and template switching added a universal primer site. TCRdb processed the 5' RACE reads anew with MiXCR; each CDR3 protein has one entry. The sample yields 1.5 million to 2 million distinct CDR3 sequences, more than 30% seen once. This clonotype was sampled from a newborn girl in good health. What was sequenced was cord blood.

CDR3 DNA: TGTGCCAGCAGCTGGGGTCCGCAGTATGGCTACACCTTC. The encoded protein is CASSWGPQYGYTF. The gene calls are TRBV5-6 and TRBJ1-2, with unresolved D. Trimming stripped 3 bases from V and 5 bases from J, with 11 bases between. The CDR3 has 13 residues. Per germline, CDR1 SGHDT and CDR2 YYEEEE. Complete variable domain (other parts from reference TRBV5-6 and TRBJ1-2): DAGVTQSPTHLIKTRGQQVTLRCSPKSGHDTVSWYQQALGQGPQFIFQYYEEEERQRGNFPDRFSGHQFPNYSSELNVNALLLGDSALYLCASSWGPQYGYTFGSGTRLTVV.